Shown below are 10 T cell receptor beta chains from a single sample sequenced in a study of T-cell reconstitution after alpha-beta-depleted transplantation in children. Unique molecular identifiers tagged the TCRbeta library. TCRdb reprocessed the PCR reads via MiXCR and lists one record per CDR3 protein. The table lists 420,000 or so distinct CDR3 sequences, approximately 11% of them singletons. This sample comprised PBMCs from the stem cell graft donor, obtained from the stem cell graft. The receptor set was obtained from a human donor who donated a stem cell graft to a child with acute myeloid leukemia.

The chain carries TRBV12-3 or TRBV12-4 and TRBJ2-3, with unresolved D. This CDR3 has 15 amino acids. Trimming pared 3 bases from V and 1 base from J, leaving 11 bases between. DNA for the CDR3: TGTGCCAGCAGTTTTGCTATGATGGGCACAGATACGCAGTATTTT. This translates into CASSFAMMGTDTQYF.

J is TRBJ2-1 and V is TRBV6-2 or TRBV6-3, with TRBD2 identical over 11 bases. J lost 6 bases, V lost 9 bases, and 13 bases had no gene match. Germline assignment: CDR1 MNHEY and CDR2 SVGEGT. This CDR3 comprises 16 residues. For the CDR3, the DNA is TGTGCCAGTGAACAACCCGAACTAGCGGGAGTCAATGAGCAGTTCTTC. Translated: CASEQPELAGVNEQFF.

The CDR3 spells CASSTPSGTDIAKNIQYF. The CDR3, as DNA: TGTGCCAGCAGTACTCCGTCGGGGACAGATATAGCCAAAAACATTCAGTACTTC. This chain connects TRBV6-5 to TRBJ2-4; 7 bases line up with TRBD1. Germline loops: CDR1 MNHEY, CDR2 SVGAGI. Trimming took 5 bases from V and 0 from J; bases not matched to a gene: 13. The CDR3 sequence is 18 residues long.

There are a few counts of this clonotype. J is TRBJ1-2 and V is TRBV6-5; D unclear. V lost 2 bases and J 3 bases, leaving 10 bases between the germline ends. The CDR3 contains 14 residues. In germline, CDR1 is MNHEY, CDR2 SVGAGI. CDR3 sequence: CASSYRPSYYGYTF. The CDR3 DNA sequence: TGTGCCAGCAGTTACCGGCCGTCCTACTATGGCTACACCTTC.

This sequence joins TRBV7-2 and TRBJ2-7; 10 nucleotides match TRBD1. CDR1 SGHTA and CDR2 FQGNSA come from the germline V gene. The trim removed 2 bases at V and 7 bases at J, leaving 5 bases unmatched. The CDR3 has 14 residues. This CDR3 is CASSLQGTGEEQYF. CDR3 DNA: TGTGCCAGCAGCTTACAGGGGACAGGGGAGGAGCAGTACTTC.

This clonotype has more than one count but fewer than ten. The rearrangement joins TRBV29-1 to TRBJ1-3; TRBD1 might be the D (5 bases). CDR3 length equals 13 residues. CDR1 and CDR2 from the germline V gene are SQVTM and ANQGSEA. The ends were cut back, 4 bases at V and 2 bases at J, with 9 bases in the middle. This CDR3 reads CSVGGDPGNTIYF. The CDR3 DNA sequence: TGCAGCGTTGGGGGGGACCCTGGAAACACCATATATTTT.

The chain links TRBV19 to TRBJ2-6; 9 bases agree with TRBD1. Germline-derived CDR1 and CDR2 are LNHDA and SQIVND (reference sequence). The V gene end was trimmed by 4 bases and the J gene end by 0 bases; junction bases not matched to a gene: 7. CDR3 length: 18 amino acids. The CDR3 coding sequence is TGTGCCAGTAGTACAACCGGGACAGGGAGCTCTGGGGCCAACGTCCTGACTTTC. Its translation: CASSTTGTGSSGANVLTF. The variable domain in full, completed from reference TRBV19 and TRBJ2-6, reads DGGITQSPKYLFRKEGQNVTLSCEQNLNHDAMYWYRQDPGQGLRLIYYSQIVNDFQKGDIAEGYSVSREKKESFPLTVTSAQKNPTAFYLCASSTTGTGSSGANVLTFGAGSRLTVL.

In its sample, this clonotype was seen a few times. V usage is TRBV20-1 and J usage is TRBJ2-1; D unclear. Looked up from germline, CDR1 is DFQATT and CDR2 is SNEGSKA (reference sequence). The V gene lost 6 bases and the J gene lost 6 bases, with 18 bases spanning the gap. The CDR3 is 14 amino acids. The CDR3 protein is CSAQLRRTFNEQFF. The CDR3 DNA reads TGCAGTGCCCAGCTTCGACGGACGTTCAATGAGCAGTTCTTC.

This clonotype came up a few times. The rearrangement links TRBV29-1 to TRBJ2-5; 8 nucleotides align to TRBD1. V lost 6 bases and J lost 5; bases outside the gene matches: 11. The V gene's germline CDR1 is SQVTM and CDR2 ANQGSEA. The CDR3 spans 14 residues. The CDR3 nucleotides read TGCAGCGTGCGGCTCCAGACAGGGGAGGAGACCCAGTACTTC. Its protein product is CSVRLQTGEETQYF.

This clonotype showed up just a few times. V is TRBV15 and J is TRBJ2-6; tentatively, D is TRBD1 or TRBD2 (5 bases each). V was trimmed by 5 bases and J by 5 bases, leaving 19 bases between them. This CDR3 is 17 amino acids long. In germline, CDR1 is LNHNV, CDR2 YYDKDF (reference sequence). This chain's CDR3 is CATSGARDRNWANVLTF. In DNA form, the CDR3 reads TGTGCCACCAGCGGCGCAAGGGACCGTAATTGGGCCAACGTCCTGACTTTC.